This is a list of T cell receptor beta chains from one sample in a study of OX40 agonist ivuxolimab in advanced cancers. The method was immunoSEQ multiplex PCR; TCRdb's version includes in-frame clones alone and lacks a portion of them. The sample lists almost 3,000 clones, roughly 79% occurring once. The sequences come from CD4+ or CD8+ T cells sorted from blood, collected in a trial of the OX40 agonist ivuxolimab. The receptor set was obtained from an adult with an advanced solid tumor such as melanoma, head and neck, liver or kidney cancer. Both conserved end residues are part of each CDR3. Fields, in order: clone size, D gene, J gene, V gene, CDR3 protein, CDR3 DNA. The D gene is left open where the match is weak. Not all rows give a size; the values are once, few, many and, for expanded clones, a class.

size: -
D: TRBD2
J: TRBJ2-5
V: TRBV6-6
CDR3: CASSWSGDRTQYF
DNA: TGTGCCAGCTCGTGGAGCGGGGATAGGACCCAGTACTTC

size: -
D: -
J: TRBJ2-1
V: TRBV4-1
CDR3: CASSHASYNEQFF
DNA: TGCGCCAGCAGCCATGCTAGCTACAATGAGCAGTTCTTC

size: -
D: -
J: TRBJ1-1
V: TRBV7-3
CDR3: CASSLWPNTEAFF
DNA: TGTGCCAGCTCGCTCTGGCCGAACACTGAAGCTTTCTTT

size: -
D: -
J: TRBJ2-1
V: TRBV21-1
CDR3: CASRYSLHHSDNEQFF
DNA: TGTGCCAGCAGGTATTCACTACACCATTCCGACAATGAGCAGTTCTTC

size: few
D: TRBD2
J: TRBJ2-2
V: TRBV5-4
CDR3: CASTKGLAAHRGAVF
DNA: TGTGCCAGCACCAAAGGACTAGCGGCTCACCGGGGAGCTGTTTTT

size: -
D: -
J: TRBJ1-1
V: TRBV27
CDR3: CASSLSAGGHTEAFF
DNA: TGTGCCAGCAGTTTATCGGCGGGGGGACACACTGAAGCTTTCTTT

size: -
D: -
J: TRBJ1-1
V: TRBV6-5
CDR3: CASSSRELNTEAFF
DNA: TGTGCCAGCAGTTCTCGGGAGCTGAACACTGAAGCTTTCTTT

size: -
D: -
J: TRBJ2-5
V: TRBV4-3
CDR3: CASSLEGPGEETQYF
DNA: TGCGCCAGCAGCCTAGAAGGCCCCGGGGAGGAGACCCAGTACTTC

size: -
D: -
J: TRBJ2-3
V: TRBV4-1
CDR3: CASSQDPGSYTQYF
DNA: TGCGCCAGCAGCCAAGACCCAGGCTCATATACGCAGTATTTT

size: few
D: -
J: TRBJ1-1
V: TRBV7-9
CDR3: CASSLGTGIEAFF
DNA: TGTGCCAGCAGCTTAGGCACGGGGATTGAAGCTTTCTTT

size: -
D: -
J: TRBJ2-7
V: TRBV29-1
CDR3: CSVEVGPDYEQYF
DNA: TGCAGCGTTGAAGTGGGGCCGGACTACGAGCAGTACTTC

size: -
D: -
J: TRBJ1-4
V: TRBV7-4
CDR3: CASQRDEKLFF
DNA: TGTGCCAGCCAAAGGGATGAAAAACTGTTTTTT

size: -
D: -
J: TRBJ2-3
V: TRBV11-2
CDR3: CASSLDHLDLGRDTQYF
DNA: TGTGCCAGCAGCTTAGATCACCTCGACCTGGGGCGAGATACGCAGTATTTT

size: large
D: TRBD1
J: TRBJ2-7
V: TRBV28
CDR3: CASSPGTGGAPSYEQYF
DNA: TGTGCCAGCAGTCCCGGGACAGGGGGCGCCCCCTCCTACGAGCAGTACTTC

size: -
D: TRBD2
J: TRBJ2-7
V: TRBV4-1
CDR3: CASSQNNGGGVSYEQYF
DNA: TGCGCCAGCAGCCAGAATAACGGCGGGGGGGTCTCCTACGAGCAGTACTTC

size: -
D: -
J: TRBJ2-1
V: TRBV29-1
CDR3: CSVERYNEQFF
DNA: TGCAGCGTTGAACGCTACAATGAGCAGTTCTTC

size: -
D: TRBD2
J: TRBJ2-1
V: TRBV27
CDR3: CASSPGVGLAHEQFF
DNA: TGTGCCAGCAGTCCGGGAGTTGGACTAGCCCATGAGCAGTTCTTC

size: -
D: -
J: TRBJ2-6
V: TRBV6-5
CDR3: CANYRRRSGANVLTF
DNA: TGTGCCAATTACAGAAGGCGGTCTGGGGCCAACGTCCTGACTTTC

size: -
D: -
J: TRBJ2-7
V: TRBV6-8
CDR3: CASSPGHRTYEQYF
DNA: TGTGCCAGCAGTCCGGGACACCGGACCTACGAGCAGTACTTC

size: -
D: -
J: TRBJ2-2
V: TRBV7-9
CDR3: CASSLANTNTGELFF
DNA: TGTGCCAGCAGCTTAGCAAATACGAACACCGGGGAGCTGTTTTTT